This T cell receptor (beta chain) was observed in a study of PD-1 blockade in classical Hodgkin lymphoma. Study-level results: Diversity in CD4+ TCRs, unlike that measured in CD8+ TCRs, had risen significantly by C4D1.

Comments on this clone: Its antigen is still unknown.

This CDR3 comprises 18 residues. Every single patient, without exception, relapsed after autologous stem cell transplantation, and brentuximab vedotin exposure varied. Researchers report purifying CD4+ T cells from thawed PBMCs by magnetic negative selection. The assay was immunoSEQ multiplex PCR, and TCRdb's table has in-frame clones only and misses some. Of about 27,000 clones in the sample, about three quarters are singletons; the top ten hold approximately 2.6%. The sample here was CD4+ T cells from blood, taken at baseline. V usage is TRBV21-1 and J usage is TRBJ1-5; the table gives TRBD1 as D, unverified against the DNA. TRBV21-1 counts as a pseudogene. The sequence derives from a human donor with classical Hodgkin lymphoma. The CDR3, as DNA: TGTGCCAGCAGCAAAGGAAAAACTACAGGCCCAAGCAATCAGCCCCAGCATTTT. The encoded protein is CASSKGKTTGPSNQPQHF.